The 23 T cell receptor beta chains below were found in one sample sequenced in a study of CD8+ T cells in alopecia areata listed by TCRdb under 2018. This specimen's treatment or condition label, per the study, means: oral pan-JAK inhibitor, 5-10 mg twice daily. Libraries were constructed by the immunoSEQ multiplex PCR assay. RNA was extracted from all samples and reverse transcribed into cDNA, which served as template for TCR sequencing. TCRdb stores this immuneACCESS table with in-frame sequences only. Part of the clones is absent; in the studies checked, under half of the shortfall reflects unresolved V genes, and no reason is known for the rest. Counted in this sample were 150,000 to 200,000 clones; roughly 50% of them appeared once. 16% of the sample belongs to the ten largest clones. The sequencing here drew on CD4+ T cells sorted from blood, taken at approximately week 56, from a patient treated with tofacitinib. The receptors stem from a human donor with alopecia areata.

The chain links TRBV27 to TRBJ2-5; TRBD2 is a possible D gene (5 bases). CDR3 length: 16 residues. V lost 2 bases and J 5 bases, leaving 18 bases between the germline ends. Germline loops: CDR1 MNHEY, CDR2 SMNVEV (reference sequence). The CDR3 region is CASSLAGQSTWETQYF. The CDR3 coding sequence is TGTGCCAGCAGTTTAGCGGGCCAGTCGACCTGGGAGACCCAGTACTTC.

The CDR3 sequence is CALGGQGARASYEQYF. CDR3 DNA: TGTGCCCTCGGGGGACAGGGGGCGCGAGCTTCCTACGAGCAGTACTTC. This chain links TRBV28 with TRBJ2-7; 12 bases align to TRBD1. The CDR3 extends over 16 amino acids. Germline CDR1 reads MDHEN; CDR2 reads SYDVKM. V shed 11 bases, J shed 1 base, and the junction held 12 bases outside the gene matches.

V usage is TRBV10-2 and J usage is TRBJ1-5, with D tentatively TRBD1 (5 bases). V was cut by 8 bases and J by 8 bases, with 22 bases left in between. Germline CDR1 WSHSY, CDR2 SAAADI. The CDR3 sequence is 15 residues long. The CDR3 DNA reads as TGCGCCAGCTCCGATGGCCACAGGATGGGGAAGCCCCAGCATTTT. Its protein product is CASSDGHRMGKPQHF.

V is TRBV29-1 and J is TRBJ2-7; D might be TRBD1 or TRBD2, each matching 5 bases. The CDR3 covers 14 residues. Germline-derived CDR1 and CDR2 are SQVTM and ANQGSEA. Trimming took off 6 bases at V and 2 bases at J, with 17 bases between the two ends. As DNA, the CDR3 is TGCAGCGTAGTCACCGGGACGGGTACCTACGAGCAGTACTTC. It codes for CSVVTGTGTYEQYF.

The CDR3 reads CASSQALAGASYQETQYF. CDR3 DNA sequence: TGTGCCAGCAGCCAAGCCCTAGCGGGGGCCTCGTACCAAGAGACCCAGTACTTC. This chain connects TRBV14 to TRBJ2-5; TRBD2 agrees at 10 bases. CDR1 is SGHDN and CDR2 is FVKESK in the germline V gene. Losses at the gene ends were 1 base for V and 0 bases for J; bases not matched to a gene: 8. The CDR3 length is 18 residues.

This clone was picked up a small number of times. V usage is TRBV29-1 and J usage is TRBJ2-7; TRBD1 or TRBD2 may be the D gene (5 bases each). The CDR3 length is 11 residues. The ends were cut back, 7 bases at V and 6 bases at J, with 13 bases in the middle. Per the germline V gene, CDR1 is SQVTM and CDR2 is ANQGSEA. CDR3: CSGRDGREQYF. CDR3 nucleotide sequence: TGCAGCGGCCGGGACGGACGCGAGCAGTACTTC.

V is TRBV6-1 and J is TRBJ2-5; the D call may be TRBD1 or TRBD2 (5 bases each). The germline CDR1 and CDR2 sequences are MNHNS and SASEGT. The length of the CDR3 is 13 residues. The V gene lost 11 bases and the J gene lost 4 bases, with 17 bases spanning the gap. CDR3 amino acids: CAGSTGWRETQYF. The CDR3 DNA follows: TGTGCCGGGAGCACAGGATGGAGAGAGACCCAGTACTTC.

This clone was counted between two and nine times. Other DNA sequences of this sample code for an identical CDR3. The rearrangement uses TRBV5-6 and TRBJ1-2; no clear D. Per germline, CDR1 SGHDT and CDR2 YYEEEE. With 0 bases removed from V and 5 bases from J, the gap between germline ends came to 8 bases. CDR3 length equals 13 residues. The CDR3 here is CASSLAAGYGYTF. DNA of the CDR3: TGTGCCAGCAGCTTGGCCGCGGGATATGGCTACACCTTC.

V gene TRBV18 combines with J gene TRBJ2-2, with 8 positions matching TRBD1. The CDR3 runs 15 residues. Germline V gene lookup returns CDR1 KGHSH and CDR2 LQKENI. V lost 3 bases and J lost 5; bases outside the gene matches: 5. CDR3 loop: CASSPRQGPTGELFF. The DNA of the CDR3 is TGTGCCAGCTCACCCAGACAGGGGCCGACCGGGGAGCTGTTTTTT.

The gene calls are TRBV29-1 and TRBJ2-4, with TRBD1 identical over 8 bases. Per germline, CDR1 SQVTM and CDR2 ANQGSEA. CDR3 length: 15 residues. V gave up 3 bases and J gave up 3 bases; unmatched junction bases: 7. The CDR3 spells CSVEVLGQGKNIQYF. CDR3 bases: TGCAGCGTTGAGGTGCTCGGACAGGGCAAAAACATTCAGTACTTC.

This chain uses TRBV14 with TRBJ2-5; D gene unclear. The length of the CDR3 is 15 residues. Trimming left V 5 bases short and J 4 bases short, with 17 bases between. The V gene's germline CDR1 is SGHDN and CDR2 FVKESK. The CDR3 DNA is TGTGCCAGCAGCTACGGGCCTTCAATGGGAGAGACCCAGTACTTC. Encoded protein: CASSYGPSMGETQYF.

This clone was observed a few times. This sample also contains other DNA sequences that code for the same CDR3. The gene calls are TRBV4-2 and TRBJ1-5; D is unresolved. V lost 1 base and J lost 1, with 5 bases in between. CDR3 length: 14 amino acids. Germline V gives CDR1 LGHNA, CDR2 YNFKEQ. This chain's CDR3 is CASSQVGSNQPQHF. CDR3 nucleotide sequence: TGTGCCAGCAGCCAAGTCGGCAGCAATCAGCCCCAGCATTTT.

This clone was counted a few times. The CDR3 is CASSLAKGWQLDLQETQYF. The CDR3 DNA follows: TGTGCCAGCAGCTTAGCCAAAGGGTGGCAGCTAGACCTCCAAGAGACCCAGTACTTC. V is TRBV7-9 and J is TRBJ2-5; D is unresolved. The CDR3 has 19 amino acids. V lost 0 bases, J lost 1 base, and 21 bases lay in between. Germline V CDR1 and CDR2: SEHNR, FQNEAQ (reference sequence).

This clone was picked up a small number of times. The rearrangement links TRBV25-1 to TRBJ1-2, with D hard to call. Germline V lookup: CDR1 MGHDK, CDR2 SYGVNS. Between the trimmed V and J ends, which lost 3 bases and 3 bases, there was a span of 8 bases. This CDR3 is built from 13 residues. The DNA for the CDR3 is TGTGCCAGCAGTGATAACGGGTACTATGGCTACACCTTC. Translated: CASSDNGYYGYTF.

The J gene is TRBJ2-7, the V gene TRBV30; 8 nucleotides line up with TRBD2. This CDR3 spans 15 amino acids. Germline V gives CDR1 GTSNPN, CDR2 SVGIG (reference sequence). V gave up 2 bases and J gave up 1 base; unmatched junction bases: 7. The CDR3 protein is CAWSHGGGSSYEQYF. In DNA, the CDR3 is TGTGCCTGGAGTCACGGGGGGGGATCTTCCTACGAGCAGTACTTC.

V is TRBV30 and J is TRBJ1-1, with 9 bases lining up with TRBD1. This CDR3 has 15 residues. CDR1 and CDR2 from the germline V gene are GTSNPN and SVGIG (reference sequence). V lost 3 bases, J lost 4 bases, and 9 bases stayed unmatched. This CDR3 reads CAWRTHRGRITEAFF. In DNA form, the CDR3 reads TGTGCCTGGAGGACCCACAGGGGGCGTATCACTGAAGCTTTCTTT.

J is TRBJ2-1 and V is TRBV15; 7 nucleotides align to TRBD2. Germline-derived CDR1 and CDR2 are LNHNV and YYDKDF (reference sequence). Germline trimming cut 5 bases from V and 5 bases from J; bases unmatched to any gene: 12. This CDR3 comprises 16 residues. In nucleotides, the CDR3 is TGTGCCACCAGCTTGTTTAGCGGGCGGAAAGACAATGAGCAGTTCTTC. Its translation: CATSLFSGRKDNEQFF.

As regards this clone: At one boundary the junction diverges from the germline segment, which might be a read error. This chain connects TRBV7-7 to TRBJ1-1; no definite D call. Germline CDR1 SSHAT, CDR2 FNYEAQ (reference sequence). This CDR3 is built from 13 residues. The CDR3 sequence: CASSFMENTEAFF. The CDR3, as DNA: TGTGCTAGCAGCTTCATGGAGAACACTGAAGCTTTCTTT. The full variable domain, its missing parts supplied by reference TRBV7-7 and TRBJ1-1, is GAGVSQSPRYKVTKRGQDVTLRCDPISSHATLYWYQQALGQGPEFLTYFNYEAQPDKSGLPSDRFSAERPEGSISTLTIQRTEQRDSAMYRCASSFMENTEAFFGQGTRLTVV.

V is TRBV7-9 and J is TRBJ2-7; D assignment may be TRBD1 or TRBD2 (5 bases each). V shed 5 bases and J shed 4 bases, with 15 bases lying between them. CDR1 is SEHNR and CDR2 is FQNEAQ in the germline V gene (reference sequence). The CDR3 sequence is 14 residues long. CDR3 nucleotide sequence: TGTGCCAGCAGCGAAAGGGGACGGCAGTACGAGCAGTACTTC. Translation gives CASSERGRQYEQYF.

This chain links TRBV2 with TRBJ1-6; D might be TRBD1 (6 bases). CDR1 and CDR2 from the germline V gene are SNHLY and FYNNEI. The CDR3 is 13 residues long. V lost 4 bases and J lost 5, with 6 bases in between. CDR3 bases: TGTGCCAGCAGTGGACAGGATAATTCACCCCTCCACTTT. Its protein product is CASSGQDNSPLHF.

This clone occurred a few times. The chain links TRBV14 to TRBJ2-5, with D perhaps matching TRBD1 (5 bases). The CDR3 consists of 13 residues. V dropped 3 bases and J dropped 6 bases, with 11 bases sitting between them. Looked up from germline, CDR1 is SGHDN and CDR2 is FVKESK. This CDR3 reads CASSHGHAKTQYF. Here the CDR3 DNA reads TGTGCCAGCAGCCATGGACACGCAAAGACCCAGTACTTC.

This chain connects TRBV5-1 to TRBJ2-5, with TRBD1 matching over 10 bases. The CDR3 length is 14 residues. CDR1 and CDR2 from the germline V gene are SGHRS and YFSETQ. V was pared by 4 bases and J by 5 bases, with 5 bases of the junction left unmatched. The CDR3 loop reads CASSHGTGEETQYF. In nucleotides, the CDR3 is TGCGCCAGCAGCCATGGGACAGGGGAGGAGACCCAGTACTTC.

This clone was seen a single time. The CDR3 sequence: CASSAQWTGHPGYTF. The DNA of the CDR3 is TGTGCCAGCAGCGCTCAATGGACAGGGCACCCTGGCTACACCTTC. V usage is TRBV9 and J usage is TRBJ1-2, with TRBD1 identical over 8 bases. Germline V lookup: CDR1 SGDLS, CDR2 YYNGEE. V shed 3 bases, J shed 7 bases, and the junction held 11 bases outside the gene matches. This CDR3 is 15 amino acids long. The whole variable domain, filled in from reference TRBV9 and TRBJ1-2, reads DSGVTQTPKHLITATGQRVTLRCSPRSGDLSVYWYQQSLDQGLQFLIQYYNGEERAKGNILERFSAQQFPDLHSELNLSSLELGDSALYFCASSAQWTGHPGYTFGSGTRLTVV.